The 21 T cell receptor beta chains below all came from one sample that was sequenced in a study of blood T cell repertoires in COVID-19. The protocol was immunoSEQ multiplex PCR, while the TCRdb copy is restricted to in-frame clones and leaves out a portion. The profile shows about 230,000 clones, about 85% of them singletons. The sequencing input was peripheral blood. The receptor source for this set is a man aged 35-49 years with acute or convalescent COVID-19.

In its sample, this clone was seen once. V gene TRBV28 combines with J gene TRBJ2-5; tentative D call: TRBD2 (6 bases). Trimming removed 3 bases at V and 5 bases at J, with 10 bases between. There are 13 residues in the CDR3. CDR1 and CDR2 from the germline V gene are MDHEN and SYDVKM. CDR3: CASSFGGKETQYF. In nucleotides, the CDR3 is TGTGCCAGCAGTTTTGGAGGGAAGGAGACCCAGTACTTC.

The CDR3 reads CASSKGQDHYGYTF. For the CDR3, the DNA is TGTGCCAGCAGCAAAGGACAGGACCACTATGGCTACACCTTC. The V call is TRBV5-5, the J call TRBJ1-2, with 7 bases fitting TRBD1. Germline lookup yields CDR1 SGHKS and CDR2 YYEKEE (reference sequence). This CDR3 region has 14 residues. V was clipped by 4 bases and J by 3 bases; unmatched bases: 6.

The rearrangement uses TRBV2 and TRBJ2-7; 8 nucleotides match TRBD1. CDR3 length equals 14 residues. The ends lost 3 bases at V and 4 bases at J; junction bases unmatched: 5. CDR1 and CDR2 from the germline V gene are SNHLY and FYNNEI. The CDR3 is CASSDGQGNYEQYF. In DNA form, the CDR3 reads TGTGCCAGCAGTGACGGACAGGGCAATTACGAGCAGTACTTC.

The genes are TRBV6-2 or TRBV6-3 and TRBJ2-2; TRBD2 matches 11 bases. The J segment lost 5 bases and the V segment lost 5 bases, leaving 4 bases of the junction unmatched. The CDR3 extends over 15 amino acids. The germline gives CDR1 MNHEY, CDR2 SVGEGT. In DNA, the CDR3 is TGTGCCAGCAGTCTGACTAGCGGGGTGACCGGGGAGCTGTTTTTT. It is translated as CASSLTSGVTGELFF.

This clone occurred once. The V gene is TRBV5-1, the J gene TRBJ2-1, with 11 nucleotides matching TRBD2. Germline CDR1 is SGHRS and CDR2 is YFSETQ. The CDR3 has 13 residues. The junction had 1 base not matched to a gene; V was cut back by 8 bases and J by 3 bases. CDR3 sequence: CARLAGVYNEQFF. CDR3 sequence (DNA): TGCGCCAGACTAGCGGGGGTCTACAATGAGCAGTTCTTC.

The chain recombines TRBV7-2 with TRBJ2-7; TRBD1 might be the D (6 bases). This CDR3 is built from 14 residues. Per germline, CDR1 SGHTA and CDR2 FQGNSA. V shed 4 bases and J shed 4 bases, with 14 bases lying between them. The CDR3 protein is CASSSAGVGYEQYF. CDR3 nucleotide sequence: TGTGCCAGCAGCTCGGCAGGGGTCGGATACGAGCAGTACTTC. Together with reference TRBV7-2 and TRBJ2-7, the CDR3 gives the full variable domain: GAGVSQSPSNKVTEKGKDVELRCDPISGHTALYWYRQSLGQGLEFLIYFQGNSAPDKSGLPSDRFSAERTGGSVSTLTIQRTQQEDSAVYLCASSSAGVGYEQYFGPGTRLTVT.

The V call is TRBV29-1, the J call TRBJ1-1; 8 bases fit TRBD1. Germline V gene sequence: CDR1 SQVTM, CDR2 ANQGSEA. The V segment lost 6 bases and the J segment 0 bases; nucleotides outside the gene matches: 6. This CDR3 spans 14 amino acids. CDR3 loop: CSVRGTGMNTEAFF. The CDR3, as DNA: TGCAGCGTACGCGGGACAGGTATGAACACTGAAGCTTTCTTT.

The chain combines TRBV5-6 with TRBJ1-1; D is perhaps TRBD1 (5 bases). Germline V lookup: CDR1 SGHDT, CDR2 YYEEEE. Trimming shortened V by 0 bases and J by 0 bases, and 12 bases separated the two germline ends. The CDR3 runs to 16 residues. The chain's CDR3 is CASSLVSGFMNTEAFF. CDR3 DNA: TGTGCCAGCAGCTTGGTGTCAGGGTTCATGAACACTGAAGCTTTCTTT.

This chain links TRBV5-1 with TRBJ1-4; 8 bases match TRBD1. CDR1 is SGHRS and CDR2 is YFSETQ in the germline V gene. The CDR3 totals 15 residues. The V gene end was trimmed by 1 base and the J gene end by 8 bases; junction bases not matched to a gene: 7. CDR3 DNA: TGCGCCAGCAGCTTGTCAGGACAGGGAAAGGAAAAACTGTTTTTT. Its translation is CASSLSGQGKEKLFF. The complete variable domain, with remaining parts taken from reference TRBV5-1 and TRBJ1-4, reads KAGVTQTPRYLIKTRGQQVTLSCSPISGHRSVSWYQQTPGQGLQFLFEYFSETQRNKGNFPGRFSGRQFSNSRSEMNVSTLELGDSALYLCASSLSGQGKEKLFFGSGTQLSVL.

The rearrangement joins TRBV2 to TRBJ2-2; weak D call: TRBD2 (7 bases). The germline V gene has CDR1 SNHLY and CDR2 FYNNEI. The V gene lost 1 base and the J gene lost 5 bases, with 11 bases spanning the gap. The CDR3 is 15 residues long. CDR3 nucleotide sequence: TGTGCCAGCAGTGAAGAGGGAGGGGGGACCGGGGAGCTGTTTTTT. It specifies CASSEEGGGTGELFF. The entire variable domain, with the rest obtained from reference TRBV2 and TRBJ2-2, is as follows: EPEVTQTPSHQVTQMGQEVILRCVPISNHLYFYWYRQILGQKVEFLVSFYNNEISEKSEIFDDQFSVERPDGSNFTLKIRSTKLEDSAMYFCASSEEGGGTGELFFGEGSRLTVL.

The CDR3 spells CASSSGTLNTEAFF. The CDR3 nucleotides read TGCGCCAGCAGCTCCGGGACATTGAACACTGAAGCTTTCTTT. The chain is built from TRBV5-1 and TRBJ1-1; a weak D match, TRBD1 (6 bases). The V end lost 3 bases, the J end lost 0 bases, and 9 bases lay between the germline ends. Germline V lookup: CDR1 SGHRS, CDR2 YFSETQ. The CDR3 is made up of 14 amino acids.

This clone is a singleton in its sample. CDR3 residues: CASSYSGTGGFGEAFF. For the CDR3, the DNA is TGTGCCAGCAGTTACTCTGGGACAGGGGGCTTTGGTGAAGCTTTCTTT. The V call is TRBV6-5, the J call TRBJ1-1, with 12 positions matching TRBD1. Trimming at V came to 0 bases and at J to 7 bases, leaving 6 bases not matched to a gene. The length of the CDR3 is 16 residues. Germline V gene data show CDR1 as MNHEY and CDR2 as SVGAGI.

The rearrangement links TRBV18 to TRBJ1-3, with D perhaps TRBD1 (5 bases). CDR3 length equals 16 residues. The germline gives CDR1 KGHSH, CDR2 LQKENI. V lost 6 bases and J 0 bases, leaving 15 bases between the germline ends. The CDR3 coding sequence is TGTGCCAGCTCCCCGCTCAGGGATGGCTCTGGAAACACCATATATTTT. Residues: CASSPLRDGSGNTIYF.

This sequence joins TRBV7-9 and TRBJ2-1; D may be TRBD2 (5 bases). Germline CDR1 and CDR2: SEHNR and FQNEAQ (reference sequence). V was pared by 2 bases and J by 6 bases, with 8 bases between. This CDR3 is 13 amino acids long. CDR3 DNA: TGTGCCAGCAGCTTACGAGGGCCCAATGAGCAGTTCTTC. Protein product: CASSLRGPNEQFF.

The rearrangement links TRBV2 to TRBJ2-1; D is undetermined. Germline V lookup: CDR1 SNHLY, CDR2 FYNNEI. The CDR3 covers 11 residues. The ends were cut back, 7 bases at V and 6 bases at J, with 7 bases in the middle. The CDR3 bases are TGTGCCAGCATTAGGAGCAATGAGCAGTTCTTC. Protein sequence: CASIRSNEQFF.

The chain couples TRBV5-4 to TRBJ2-7, with TRBD1 identical over 7 bases. The junction had 9 bases not matched to a gene; V was cut back by 3 bases and J by 6 bases. Germline CDR1 and CDR2: SGHNT and YYREEE (reference sequence). This CDR3 comprises 14 residues. The CDR3 region has the DNA TGTGCCAGCAGCTCGGACAGGATGGCCTTCGAGCAGTACTTC. Translated, it gives CASSSDRMAFEQYF.

This clone was detected once. The rearrangement uses TRBV30 and TRBJ1-2; the D gene is possibly TRBD1 (5 bases). The CDR3 contains 15 residues. Germline-derived CDR1 and CDR2 are GTSNPN and SVGIG (reference sequence). V was shortened by 0 bases and J by 4 bases, with 15 bases between the two germline ends. DNA of the CDR3: TGTGCCTGGAGTGTAGGGGTCAGAGAATCCTATGGCTACACCTTC. Translating it yields CAWSVGVRESYGYTF.

The gene calls are TRBV4-3 and TRBJ1-1; 11 nucleotides agree with TRBD1. The J segment lost 0 bases and the V segment lost 3 bases, leaving 0 bases of the junction unmatched. Germline V gene lookup returns CDR1 LGHNA and CDR2 YSLEER. This CDR3 region has 15 residues. This CDR3 is CASSQDRGLNTEAFF. CDR3 coding DNA: TGCGCCAGCAGCCAGGACAGGGGGCTGAACACTGAAGCTTTCTTT.

This clone has more than one count but fewer than ten. The chain uses TRBV5-1 and TRBJ1-5, with a possible D match to TRBD1 (6 bases). Germline V lookup: CDR1 SGHRS, CDR2 YFSETQ. Between the trimmed V and J ends, which lost 0 bases and 6 bases, there was a span of 10 bases. The CDR3 is made up of 14 amino acids. This chain's CDR3 is CASSLETGSQPQHF. CDR3 sequence (DNA): TGCGCCAGCAGCTTGGAGACAGGAAGTCAGCCCCAGCATTTT.

V and J are TRBV3-1 (or the pseudogene TRBV3-2) and TRBJ2-7; TRBD2 is a possible D gene (5 bases). The germline gives CDR1 LGHDT, CDR2 YNNKEL (reference sequence). Between the trimmed V and J ends, which lost 4 bases and 6 bases, there was a span of 19 bases. The CDR3 totals 15 residues. The CDR3 region has the DNA TGTGCCAGCAGCCCCCGAGGTGCAAAAGCGGCCGAGCAGTACTTC. Translated, it gives CASSPRGAKAAEQYF.

The rearrangement joins TRBV6-6 to TRBJ1-2; D call uncertain. This CDR3 has 13 amino acids. CDR1 is MNHNY, CDR2 SVGAGI, per germline (reference sequence). With 0 bases removed from V and 8 bases from J, the gap between germline ends came to 10 bases. Here the CDR3 DNA reads TGTGCCAGCAGTTACTCGGGAGCGGGAGGCTACACCTTC. Its protein product is CASSYSGAGGYTF.